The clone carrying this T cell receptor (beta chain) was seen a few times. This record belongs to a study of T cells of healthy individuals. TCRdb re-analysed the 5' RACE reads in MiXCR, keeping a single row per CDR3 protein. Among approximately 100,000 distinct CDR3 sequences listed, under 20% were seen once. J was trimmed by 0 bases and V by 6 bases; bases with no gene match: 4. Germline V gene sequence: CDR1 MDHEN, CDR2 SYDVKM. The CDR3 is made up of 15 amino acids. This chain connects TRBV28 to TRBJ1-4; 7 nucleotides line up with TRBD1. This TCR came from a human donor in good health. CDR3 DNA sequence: TGTGCCAGCAGGGGACAGAGCGCAACTAATGAAAAACTGTTTTTT. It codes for CASRGQSATNEKLFF.